The 19 T cell receptor beta chains listed next were all sequenced from one sample in a study of blood T cell repertoires in COVID-19. The data were produced by immunoSEQ multiplex PCR, yet TCRdb's version contains in-frame clones alone and is incomplete. The table records 55,000 to 75,000 clones, 84% of them present only once. Sequencing was carried out using peripheral blood. The source is a man older than 75 with COVID-19, enrolled during active disease.

The chain employs TRBV7-2 and TRBJ1-6; D not resolved. The CDR3 is 14 amino acids. Germline CDR1 reads SGHTA; CDR2 reads FQGNSA. The ends were cut back, 3 bases at V and 5 bases at J, with 8 bases in the middle. The CDR3 sequence: CASSFSENNSPLHF. The DNA of the CDR3 is TGTGCCAGCAGCTTTTCGGAGAATAATTCACCCCTCCACTTT.

This clone was observed a single time. The chain has TRBV15 and TRBJ2-1; the D gene is possibly TRBD2 (6 bases). In germline, CDR1 is LNHNV, CDR2 YYDKDF (reference sequence). This CDR3 has 15 amino acids. V was pared by 2 bases and J by 10 bases, with 18 bases between. CDR3 DNA: TGTGCCACCAGCAGATCCGGGACTGGCTATGTGGAGCAGTTCTTC. Amino acids: CATSRSGTGYVEQFF.

J is TRBJ1-4 and V is TRBV5-4, with TRBD1 as a possible D gene (6 bases). The CDR3 contains 14 residues. CDR1 is SGHNT, CDR2 YYREEE, per germline (reference sequence). V lost 2 bases and J lost 7, with 12 bases in between. CDR3 sequence reads: CASSLKQGSEKLFF. As DNA, the CDR3 is TGTGCCAGCAGCTTAAAACAGGGCTCTGAAAAACTGTTTTTT.

The chain has TRBV28 and TRBJ2-7; TRBD1 aligns across 8 bases. The V gene's germline CDR1 is MDHEN and CDR2 SYDVKM. This CDR3 is built from 13 residues. Unmatched junction bases numbered 2, after V lost 4 bases and J lost 3 bases. CDR3 nucleotides: TGTGCCAGCAGTTCTGGACAGGGCTACGAGCAGTACGTC. Amino acid sequence: CASSSGQGYEQYV.

The rearrangement joins TRBV7-2 to TRBJ1-5; D is undetermined. With 1 base removed from V and 6 bases from J, the gap between germline ends came to 13 bases. The CDR3 runs 15 residues. Germline assignment: CDR1 SGHTA and CDR2 FQGNSA. CDR3 bases: TGTGCCAGCAGCTTAGGGGCACAGTTCCTTCAGCCCCAGCATTTT. Translation: CASSLGAQFLQPQHF.

J is TRBJ2-1 and V is TRBV3-1 (or the pseudogene TRBV3-2); 9 bases align to TRBD2. V dropped 0 bases and J dropped 9; count of bases not matched to a gene: 9. CDR1 and CDR2 from the germline V gene are LGHDT and YNNKEL (reference sequence). This CDR3 contains 16 residues. For the CDR3, the DNA is TGTGCCAGCAGCCAAGAAGGGGCGAGCGGGGGGACTGAGCAGTTCTTC. Translated, it gives CASSQEGASGGTEQFF.

The chain recombines TRBV5-1 with TRBJ1-2; D gene ambiguous. The germline gives CDR1 SGHRS, CDR2 YFSETQ. Deletions cut 2 bases from V and 0 bases from J, with 8 bases between. The CDR3 has 14 residues. The CDR3 loop reads CASSFGEANYGYTF. The DNA for the CDR3 is TGCGCCAGCAGCTTCGGGGAAGCTAACTATGGCTACACCTTC.

The V gene is TRBV4-3, the J gene TRBJ2-3; 7 nucleotides line up with TRBD2. The CDR3 consists of 17 residues. V lost 0 bases, J lost 0 bases, and 6 bases stayed unmatched. The germline CDR1 and CDR2 sequences are LGHNA and YSLEER. CDR3: CASSQDGSGASTDTQYF. DNA for the CDR3: TGCGCCAGCAGCCAAGATGGGAGCGGGGCGAGCACAGATACGCAGTATTTT.

V usage is TRBV18 and J usage is TRBJ1-5, with 7 bases lining up with TRBD1. With 4 bases clipped from V and 6 bases from J, the junction kept 6 bases outside the gene matches. CDR1 is KGHSH and CDR2 is LQKENI in the germline V gene. This CDR3 region has 14 residues. The CDR3 loop is CASSRGQRGQPQHF. Here the CDR3 DNA reads TGTGCCAGCTCACGGGGACAGAGGGGTCAGCCCCAGCATTTT. The complete variable domain, with remaining parts taken from reference TRBV18 and TRBJ1-5, reads NAGVMQNPRHLVRRRGQEARLRCSPMKGHSHVYWYRQLPEEGLKFMVYLQKENIIDESGMPKERFSAEFPKEGPSILRIQQVVRGDSAAYFCASSRGQRGQPQHFGDGTRLSIL.

The chain employs TRBV11-2 and TRBJ1-3; no definite D call. Trimming removed 1 base at V and 0 bases at J, with 10 bases between. The CDR3 is 16 amino acids. Germline lookup yields CDR1 SGHAT and CDR2 FQNNGV. The CDR3 DNA follows: TGTGCCAGCAGCTTAGGAGGGTTTTCCTCTGGAAACACCATATATTTT. Translating it yields CASSLGGFSSGNTIYF. Drawing the rest from reference TRBV11-2 and TRBJ1-3, the complete variable domain is EAGVAQSPRYKIIEKRQSVAFWCNPISGHATLYWYQQILGQGPKLLIQFQNNGVVDDSQLPKDRFSAERLKGVDSTLKIQPAKLEDSAVYLCASSLGGFSSGNTIYFGEGSWLTVV.

The chain is built from TRBV28 and TRBJ1-2; a weak D match, TRBD1 (6 bases). The CDR3 extends over 13 amino acids. The ends were cut back, 2 bases at V and 4 bases at J, with 8 bases in the middle. The germline gives CDR1 MDHEN, CDR2 SYDVKM. CDR3 in DNA: TGTGCCAGCAGTTTACAGGGGAGCTATGGCTACACCTTC. Translating it yields CASSLQGSYGYTF.

The V call is TRBV6-1, the J call TRBJ1-3; tentative D call: TRBD1 (5 bases). V shed 8 bases and J shed 0 bases, with 14 bases lying between them. CDR3 length: 15 amino acids. Germline loops: CDR1 MNHNS, CDR2 SASEGT. The CDR3 loop is CASGGTDYSGNTIYF. The CDR3 DNA follows: TGTGCCAGCGGAGGGACTGACTACTCTGGAAACACCATATATTTT.

The genes are TRBV4-2 and TRBJ2-7, with a tentative D call TRBD2 (7 bases). CDR1 is LGHNA, CDR2 YNFKEQ, per germline. The CDR3 runs 14 residues. V lost 5 bases to trimming and J lost 5 bases, with 16 bases between them. This chain's CDR3 is CASSRGGTNDEQYF. The DNA of the CDR3 is TGTGCCAGCAGCAGGGGGGGAACGAACGACGAGCAGTACTTC.

This clone has more than one count but fewer than ten. This chain joins TRBV4-1 and TRBJ1-2, with unresolved D. Germline V gene data show CDR1 as MGHRA and CDR2 as YSYEKL. The CDR3 has 14 residues. Trimming took off 1 base at V and 0 bases at J, with 6 bases between the two ends. Written as DNA, the CDR3 is TGCGCCAGCAGCCAAGGTAGCACTAACTATGGCTACACCTTC. Residues: CASSQGSTNYGYTF.

The chain links TRBV19 to TRBJ1-5; a possible D gene is TRBD1 (5 bases). The CDR3 sequence is 14 residues long. Germline lookup yields CDR1 LNHDA and CDR2 SQIVND (reference sequence). The ends were cut back, 5 bases at V and 1 base at J, with 9 bases in the middle. DNA for the CDR3: TGTGCCAGTAGTTCCGGACAAAGCAATCAGCCCCAGCATTTT. Protein product: CASSSGQSNQPQHF.

This chain joins TRBV24-1 and TRBJ1-2, with no clear D. Trimming took 6 bases from V and 3 from J, leaving 16 bases between them. Germline-derived CDR1 and CDR2 are KGHDR and SFDVKD. The CDR3 has 15 amino acids. The chain's CDR3 is CATSTTREEYYGYTF. The DNA of the CDR3 is TGTGCCACCAGTACCACTAGGGAGGAATACTATGGCTACACCTTC.

J is TRBJ2-5 and V is TRBV7-9, with 10 bases lining up with TRBD2. CDR1 is SEHNR, CDR2 FQNEAQ, per germline (reference sequence). The CDR3 length is 14 residues. V shed 6 bases, J shed 4 bases, and the junction held 5 bases outside the gene matches. This CDR3 reads CASSQRTSGETQYF. The CDR3 coding sequence is TGTGCCAGCAGTCAACGGACTAGCGGAGAGACCCAGTACTTC.

This clone occurred once. The chain recombines TRBV5-1 with TRBJ2-3; TRBD1 matches 10 bases. This CDR3 comprises 14 residues. Germline V lookup: CDR1 SGHRS, CDR2 YFSETQ. V shed 3 bases, J shed 5 bases, and the junction held 3 bases outside the gene matches. Written as DNA, the CDR3 is TGCGCCAGCAGCTCTGGACAGGGGGAAGATACGCAGTATTTT. Its protein product is CASSSGQGEDTQYF. The variable domain in full, with the rest retrieved from reference TRBV5-1 and TRBJ2-3, is KAGVTQTPRYLIKTRGQQVTLSCSPISGHRSVSWYQQTPGQGLQFLFEYFSETQRNKGNFPGRFSGRQFSNSRSEMNVSTLELGDSALYLCASSSGQGEDTQYFGPGTRLTVL.

The chain uses TRBV11-3 and TRBJ2-1, with 13 bases that match TRBD2. This CDR3 has 19 amino acids. Germline V gene data show CDR1 as SGHNT and CDR2 as YENEEA. V gave up 4 bases and J gave up 3 bases; unmatched junction bases: 12. CDR3 nucleotide sequence: TGTGCCAGCAGCTCCGGACAGGGGGGGACTAGCGGGAACTACAATGAGCAGTTCTTC. It codes for CASSSGQGGTSGNYNEQFF.